Listed below are T cell receptor beta chains from one sample, sequenced in a study of monozygotic twins with inflammatory bowel disease. Reprocessing the 5' RACE reads, TCRdb reports a single entry for every CDR3 protein and omits DNA. Its table lists approximately 330,000 distinct CDR3 sequences. Sequenced material: blood. These receptors came from a human donor with ulcerative colitis or Crohn's disease, or a healthy co-twin of an affected twin (not recorded which). CDR3s include the opening cysteine and the closing phenylalanine or tryptophan. The order of the fields is J gene, V gene, CDR3 protein.

>TRBJ1-6|TRBV3-1
CASSQEGQGYSPLHF
>TRBJ1-2|TRBV7-2
CASSLVGQQGLYYGYTF
>TRBJ2-3|TRBV4-2
CASKSVPGGADTQYF
>TRBJ2-7|TRBV10-1
CASSDSTSGAYEQYF
>TRBJ1-1|TRBV12-3/TRBV12-4
CASSFRFLGSEAFF
>TRBJ2-2|TRBV29-1
CTVDRGRGYTGELFF
>TRBJ1-2|TRBV6-1
CASSEAGQPGSYTF
>TRBJ1-6|TRBV20-1
CSARGGNSPLHF
>TRBJ1-6|TRBV7-3
CASSLLGVGNSPLHF
>TRBJ2-7|TRBV5-1
CASSLSRGEEQYF
>TRBJ1-3|TRBV5-1
CASTLDGSGNTIYF
>TRBJ2-2|TRBV19
CASSMFGQGASGELFF
>TRBJ1-6|TRBV4-3
CASSQEKNSPLHF
>TRBJ2-1|TRBV4-1
CASSQATSTYNEQFF
>TRBJ2-1|TRBV5-1
CASSWEGRSYNEQFF
>TRBJ1-1|TRBV6-2/TRBV6-3
CASRNTGDTEAFF
>TRBJ2-3|TRBV7-2
CASSWGLETDTQYF
>TRBJ2-1|TRBV7-9
CASSLAGTEYNEQFF
>TRBJ2-5|TRBV5-4
CASSNQGQETQYF
>TRBJ1-2|TRBV7-2
CASATGDRTAHGYTF
>TRBJ2-1|TRBV4-3
CASSQRGSIANNEQFF
>TRBJ2-7|TRBV7-2
CASSGGFNEQYF
>TRBJ2-2|TRBV6-4
CASSESVSSGSTGELFF
>TRBJ2-1|TRBV24-1
CATSGYTGTELKFF
>TRBJ2-7|TRBV3-1
CASSHGQGAYEQYF
>TRBJ2-5|TRBV20-1
CSAQEVQETQYF
>TRBJ1-4|TRBV5-6
CASSSTGGDEKLFF
>TRBJ1-1|TRBV3-1
CASSQDLSGWGRTTEAFF
>TRBJ2-7|TRBV20-1
CSASYRGELGEQYF